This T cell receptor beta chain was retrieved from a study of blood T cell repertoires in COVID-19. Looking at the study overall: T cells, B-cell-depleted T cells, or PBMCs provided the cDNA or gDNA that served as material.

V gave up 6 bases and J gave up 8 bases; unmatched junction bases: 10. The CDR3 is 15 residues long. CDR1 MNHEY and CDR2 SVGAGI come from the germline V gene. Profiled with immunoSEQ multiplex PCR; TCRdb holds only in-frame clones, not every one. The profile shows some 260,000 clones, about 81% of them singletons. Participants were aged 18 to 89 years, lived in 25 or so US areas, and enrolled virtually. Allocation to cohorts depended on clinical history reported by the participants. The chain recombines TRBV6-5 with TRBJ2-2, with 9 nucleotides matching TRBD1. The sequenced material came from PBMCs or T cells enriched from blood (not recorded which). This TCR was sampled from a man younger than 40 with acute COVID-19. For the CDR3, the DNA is TGTGCCAGCAGACCATACAGGGGGCTAATGGGGGAGCTGTTTTTT. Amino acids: CASRPYRGLMGELFF.